This T cell receptor (beta chain) was retrieved from a study of blood T cell repertoires in COVID-19. Study details: Researchers got acute and convalescent COVID-19 samples from the United States, Italy and Spain. Sources were T cells, B-cell-depleted T cells, or PBMCs; the material itself was cDNA or gDNA.

This clone was observed once. The CDR3 consists of 14 residues. Trimming removed 5 bases from V and 11 bases from J; junction bases left unmatched: 14. Germline V CDR1 and CDR2: SEHNR, FQNEAQ (reference sequence). Authors' analysis steps: Amplification with reference gene primers provided the estimates of nucleated cell counts. TCRdb's copy holds only in-frame clones and misses some; the assay was immunoSEQ multiplex PCR. The DNA was the basis for D and trimming; V, J and clone size are from that table. Of 130,000 to 150,000 clones in the sample, approximately 90% are singletons; the top ten hold around 1.5%.

The chain joins TRBV7-9 to TRBJ1-1; TRBD1 matches at 7 bases. The origin of this receptor is a human donor in a cohort sampled during active COVID-19. Source material: peripheral blood. The CDR3 reads CASSPPNDRAHAFF. Here the CDR3 DNA reads TGTGCCAGCAGCCCACCGAACGACAGGGCGCATGCTTTCTTT. Drawing the rest from reference TRBV7-9 and TRBJ1-1, the complete variable domain is DTGVSQNPRHKITKRGQNVTFRCDPISEHNRLYWYRQTLGQGPEFLTYFQNEAQLEKSRLLSDRFSAERPKGSFSTLEIQRTEQGDSAMYLCASSPPNDRAHAFFGQGTRLTVV.